The present entry profiles one T cell receptor (beta chain) with its context. Only in-frame clones appear in the TCRdb table, and some are missing; sequencing was by immunoSEQ multiplex PCR. The sample carries about 180,000 clones, almost 90% recorded once. The data belong to a study of control samples from healthy donors and cancer patients. CDR3 length equals 13 residues. Germline CDR1 SQVTM, CDR2 ANQGSEA. The germline V and J ends were trimmed by 4 bases and 6 bases, with 12 bases remaining between them. This chain joins TRBV29-1 and TRBJ2-2; D may be TRBD1 (6 bases). The sequence derives from a woman aged 45 to 65 in good health. Specimen: blood. The CDR3 region is CSVVRGSAGELFF. The CDR3 coding sequence is TGCAGCGTTGTCAGGGGAAGCGCCGGGGAGCTGTTTTTT.